What follows describes a single T cell receptor (beta chain). Its antigen remains unidentified. As to time point: week 11, during vaccination. Doses of 300 ug of mutant IDH1 20-mer peptide were given with topical imiquimod. These data originate in a study of a mutant IDH1 vaccine in newly diagnosed glioma. Turning to the study itself: Onset of vaccination occurred 4-6 weeks following radiotherapy alone, or with temozolomide cycles. Most patients had received both radiotherapy and temozolomide, the prior options being radiotherapy, temozolomide, or both.

General study results and limits: Vaccination elicited immune responses in 90% to 95% of patients.

From germline, CDR1 is MNHEY and CDR2 SMNVEV (reference sequence). V lost 10 bases and J lost 6, with 1 base in between. The CDR3 has 8 amino acids. Profiled with immunoSEQ multiplex PCR; TCRdb holds only in-frame clones, not every one. The data show tens of thousands of clones, with approximately 80% seen just once and 9% to 10% held by the top ten. Sequenced here: PBMCs, sampled from a glioma patient whose treatment included an IDH1 peptide vaccine. The chain employs TRBV27 and TRBJ1-3; D call uncertain. The sequence derives from a woman under 30 with glioma. The CDR3 here is CAINTIYF. CDR3 in DNA: TGTGCCATAAACACCATATATTTT.